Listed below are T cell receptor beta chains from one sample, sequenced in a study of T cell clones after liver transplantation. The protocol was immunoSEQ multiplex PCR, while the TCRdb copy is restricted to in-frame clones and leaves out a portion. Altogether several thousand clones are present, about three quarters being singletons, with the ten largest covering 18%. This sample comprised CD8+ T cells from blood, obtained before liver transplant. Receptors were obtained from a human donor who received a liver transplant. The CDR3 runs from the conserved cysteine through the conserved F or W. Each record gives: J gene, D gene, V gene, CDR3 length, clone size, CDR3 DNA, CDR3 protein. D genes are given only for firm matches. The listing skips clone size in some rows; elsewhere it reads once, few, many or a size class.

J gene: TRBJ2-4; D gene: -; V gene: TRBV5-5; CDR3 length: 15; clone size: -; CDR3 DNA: TGTGCCAGCAGCGTATCAACCGGGACGGCAGTAGATCAGTACTTC; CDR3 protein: CASSVSTGTAVDQYF
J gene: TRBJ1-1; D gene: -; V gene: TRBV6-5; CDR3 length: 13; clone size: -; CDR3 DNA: TGTGCCAGCAGTTGGGCAGGGGTCACTGAAGCTTTCTTT; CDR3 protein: CASSWAGVTEAFF
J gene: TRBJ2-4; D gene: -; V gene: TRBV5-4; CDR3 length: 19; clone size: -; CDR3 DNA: TGTGCCAGCAGCTTGGCCGGCGTAGGGTCTTTACTAGCCAAAAACATTCAGTACTTC; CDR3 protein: CASSLAGVGSLLAKNIQYF
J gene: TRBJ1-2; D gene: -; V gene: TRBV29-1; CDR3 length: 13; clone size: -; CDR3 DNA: TGCAGCGCCCCCCCGACGGAGGGAGATGGCTACACCTTC; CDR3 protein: CSAPPTEGDGYTF
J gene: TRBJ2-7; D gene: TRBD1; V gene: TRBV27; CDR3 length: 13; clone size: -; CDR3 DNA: TGTGCCAGCAGTTACGGGACAGGCTACGAGCAGTACTTC; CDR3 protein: CASSYGTGYEQYF
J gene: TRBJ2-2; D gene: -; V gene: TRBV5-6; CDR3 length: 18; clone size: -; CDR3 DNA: TGTGCCAGCAGCTTCCGGGTGGGCCTAGACCCTCCCACCGGGGAGCTGTTTTTT; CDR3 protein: CASSFRVGLDPPTGELFF
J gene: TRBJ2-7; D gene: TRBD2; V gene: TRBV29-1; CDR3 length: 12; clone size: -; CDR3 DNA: TGCAGCGTTGCGAGGACTAGCTACGAGCAGTACTTC; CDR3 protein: CSVARTSYEQYF
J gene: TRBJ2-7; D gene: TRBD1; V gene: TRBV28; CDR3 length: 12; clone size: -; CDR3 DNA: TGTGCCACCCACAGGGGACCCTACGAGCAGTACTTC; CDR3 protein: CATHRGPYEQYF
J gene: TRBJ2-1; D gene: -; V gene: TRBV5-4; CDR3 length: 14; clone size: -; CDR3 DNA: TGTGCCAGCAGCTCGCCACTGGGGCACAATGAGCAGTTCTTC; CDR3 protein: CASSSPLGHNEQFF
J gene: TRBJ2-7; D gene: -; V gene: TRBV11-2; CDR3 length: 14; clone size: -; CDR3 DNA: TGTGCCAGCAGCTTAGAATTAGGTCCCTACGAGCAGTACTTC; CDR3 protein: CASSLELGPYEQYF
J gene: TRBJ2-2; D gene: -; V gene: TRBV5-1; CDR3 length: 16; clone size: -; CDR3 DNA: TGCGCCAGCAGCTTGTTTCGGCGGAATTCCGGCGGGGAGCTGTTTTTT; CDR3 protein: CASSLFRRNSGGELFF
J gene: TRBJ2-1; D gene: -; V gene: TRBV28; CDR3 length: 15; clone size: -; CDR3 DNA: TGTGCCAGCAGTTCGAAGCGGAGCTCCTACAATGAGCAGTTCTTC; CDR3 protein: CASSSKRSSYNEQFF
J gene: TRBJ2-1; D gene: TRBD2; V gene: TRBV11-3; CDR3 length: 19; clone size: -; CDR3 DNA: TGTGCCAGCAGCTTAGAACCCCCTCGGACTAGCGGGGTCCGAGATGAGCAGTTCTTC; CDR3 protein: CASSLEPPRTSGVRDEQFF
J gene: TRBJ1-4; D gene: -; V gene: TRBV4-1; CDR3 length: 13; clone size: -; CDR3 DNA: TGCGCCAGCAGGAGTGGCCTTAATGAAAAACTGTTTTTT; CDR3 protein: CASRSGLNEKLFF
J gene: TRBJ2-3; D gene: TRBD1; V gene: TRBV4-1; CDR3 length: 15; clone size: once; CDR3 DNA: TGCGCCAGCAGCCCACAGGGGGCCTTCACAGATACGCAGTATTTT; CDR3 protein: CASSPQGAFTDTQYF
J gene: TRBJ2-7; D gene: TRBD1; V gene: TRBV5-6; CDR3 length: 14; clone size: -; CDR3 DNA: TGTGCCAGCAGCTTCCATCCCCCCGGGGACAGGGAGAACTTC; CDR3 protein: CASSFHPPGDRENF
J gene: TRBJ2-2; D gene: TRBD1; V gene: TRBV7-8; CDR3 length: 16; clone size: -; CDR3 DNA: TGTGCCAGCACCCTCCAGGGACAGGGACGGGCCGGGGAGCTGTTTTTT; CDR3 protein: CASTLQGQGRAGELFF
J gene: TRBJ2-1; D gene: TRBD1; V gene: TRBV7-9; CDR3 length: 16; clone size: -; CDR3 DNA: TGTGCCAGCAGCTTAGCGATGGGGGACAGTACGAATGAGCAGTTCTTC; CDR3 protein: CASSLAMGDSTNEQFF
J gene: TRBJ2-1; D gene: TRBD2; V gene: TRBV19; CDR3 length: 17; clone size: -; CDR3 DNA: TGTGCCAGTAGTATCCATCCTCTAGCGGGCCGCAAAAATGAGCAGTTCTTC; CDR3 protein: CASSIHPLAGRKNEQFF
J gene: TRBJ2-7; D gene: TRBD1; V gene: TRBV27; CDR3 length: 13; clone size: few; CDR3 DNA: TGTGCCAGCAGTTTATTAGGGACAGTCGAGCAGTACTTC; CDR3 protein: CASSLLGTVEQYF
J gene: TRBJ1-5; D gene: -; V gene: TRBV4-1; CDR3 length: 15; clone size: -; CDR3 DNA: TGCGCCAGCAGCCAGGAGGACGGTAGCAATCAGCCCCAGCATTTT; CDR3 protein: CASSQEDGSNQPQHF